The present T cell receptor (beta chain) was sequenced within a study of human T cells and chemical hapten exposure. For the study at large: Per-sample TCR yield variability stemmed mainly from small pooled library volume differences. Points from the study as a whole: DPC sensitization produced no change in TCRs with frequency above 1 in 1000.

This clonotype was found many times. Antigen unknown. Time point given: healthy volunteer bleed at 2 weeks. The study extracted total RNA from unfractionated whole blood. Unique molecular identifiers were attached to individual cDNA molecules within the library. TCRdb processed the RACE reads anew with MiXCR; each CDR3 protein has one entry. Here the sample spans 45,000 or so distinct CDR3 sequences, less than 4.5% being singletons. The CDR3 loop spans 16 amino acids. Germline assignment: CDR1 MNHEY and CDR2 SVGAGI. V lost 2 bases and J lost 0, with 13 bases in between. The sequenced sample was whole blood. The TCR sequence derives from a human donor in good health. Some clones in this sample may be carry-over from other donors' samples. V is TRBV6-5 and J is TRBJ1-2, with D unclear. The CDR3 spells CASSYLTGQANYGYTF. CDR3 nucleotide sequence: TGTGCCAGCAGTTACCTGACGGGTCAAGCTAACTATGGCTACACCTTC.